What follows describes a single TCR beta chain. Germline V gives CDR1 SQVTM, CDR2 ANQGSEA. This CDR3 contains 12 residues. The V end lost 4 bases, the J end lost 1 base, and 8 bases lay between the germline ends. The data stem from a study of cytomegalovirus exposure and HLA in healthy donors. Primers included in the PCR were 60 Vbeta and 13 Jbeta primers. The protocol was immunoSEQ multiplex PCR, while the TCRdb copy is restricted to in-frame clones and leaves out a portion. The repertoire has roughly 160,000 clones, around 90% of them found once; the top ten carry 0.85% to 1%. The chain uses TRBV29-1 and TRBJ2-7; tentatively, D is TRBD2 (5 bases). The clonotype originates from a woman under 40 in good health and CMV-seronegative. The sequencing input was PBMCs. CDR3 loop: CSVAEVSYEQYF. CDR3 DNA sequence: TGCAGCGTTGCGGAGGTGTCCTACGAGCAGTACTTC.